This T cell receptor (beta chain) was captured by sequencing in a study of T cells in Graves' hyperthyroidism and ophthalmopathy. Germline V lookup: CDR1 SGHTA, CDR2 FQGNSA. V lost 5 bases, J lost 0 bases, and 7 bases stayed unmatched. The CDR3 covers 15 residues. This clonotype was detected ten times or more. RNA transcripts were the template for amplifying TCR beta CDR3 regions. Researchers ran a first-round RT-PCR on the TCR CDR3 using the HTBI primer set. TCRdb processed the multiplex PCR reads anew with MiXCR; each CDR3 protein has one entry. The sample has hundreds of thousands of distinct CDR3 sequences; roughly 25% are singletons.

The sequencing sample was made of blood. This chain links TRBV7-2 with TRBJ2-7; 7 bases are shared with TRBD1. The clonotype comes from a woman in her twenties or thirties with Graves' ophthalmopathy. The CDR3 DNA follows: TGTGCCAGCAGCCCTTATCGGACAGGCTCCTACGAGCAGTACTTC. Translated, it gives CASSPYRTGSYEQYF.